Below, one T cell receptor (beta chain) is given with its context. Its antigen remains unknown. CDR1 is SGHNT and CDR2 is YYREEE in the germline V gene (reference sequence). V gave up 2 bases and J gave up 0 bases, with 9 bases separating them. The CDR3 consists of 15 residues. The sample belongs to a study of cytomegalovirus exposure and HLA in healthy donors. Study-level findings and limits: Solely CMV serostatus was available to characterize immune exposure.

Researchers ran the PCR with 60 Vbeta and 13 Jbeta primers. TCRdb keeps only in-frame clones here, not all; method: immunoSEQ multiplex PCR. There are roughly 150,000 clones in the sample; roughly 80% occur only once, and less than 2.5% lies in the top ten. This receptor was taken from a man aged 50 to 59 in good health and CMV-seropositive. The specimen sequenced was PBMCs. V gene TRBV5-4 combines with J gene TRBJ2-1; D gene unclear. The CDR3 sequence is CASSFAEYSYNEQFF. DNA of the CDR3: TGTGCCAGCAGCTTTGCGGAGTACTCCTACAATGAGCAGTTCTTC.